This T cell receptor (beta chain) was profiled in a study of OX40 agonist ivuxolimab in advanced cancers. Study at large: A male proportion of about 84% was recorded, with mean age approximately 57 years and range about 20 to 79. Eligibility admitted prior anti-PD-1, anti-PD-L1 or anti-CTLA-4 therapy; roughly 37% had some.

The data were produced by immunoSEQ multiplex PCR, yet TCRdb's version contains in-frame clones alone and is incomplete. The data contain roughly 53,000 clones, almost 90% of them seen just once; the ten biggest clones take up roughly 4.8%. General observations from the study: CD4+ and CD8+ blood T cells expanded clonally by week 6 at 0.1 to 3.0 mg/kg. Clonal expansion was among the lowest in partial responders at 0.1-3.0 mg/kg, especially CD8+.

On this clone: Antigen specificity is unknown.

Germline trimming cut 3 bases from V and 1 base from J; bases unmatched to any gene: 6. The germline CDR1 and CDR2 sequences are LGHNA and YNFKEQ. The CDR3 is 16 amino acids. The chain recombines TRBV4-2 with TRBJ2-5, with 9 bases lining up with TRBD2. This clonotype originated in an adult with an advanced solid tumor such as melanoma, head and neck, liver or kidney cancer. This specimen consisted of CD4+ or CD8+ T cells sorted from blood, obtained in a trial of the OX40 agonist ivuxolimab. Written as DNA, the CDR3 is TGTGCCAGCAGCCAGGGGACTAGCCCCTCCCAAGAGACCCAGTACTTC. Translation gives CASSQGTSPSQETQYF.